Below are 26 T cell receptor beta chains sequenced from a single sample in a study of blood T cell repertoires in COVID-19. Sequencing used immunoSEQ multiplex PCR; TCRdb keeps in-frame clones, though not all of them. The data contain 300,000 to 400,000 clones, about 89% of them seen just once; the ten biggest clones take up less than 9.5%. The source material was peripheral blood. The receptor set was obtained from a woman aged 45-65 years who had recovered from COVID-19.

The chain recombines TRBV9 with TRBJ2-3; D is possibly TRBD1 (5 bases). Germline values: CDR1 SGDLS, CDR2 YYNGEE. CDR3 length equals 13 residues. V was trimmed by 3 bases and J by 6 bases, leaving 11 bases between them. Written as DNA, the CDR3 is TGTGCCAGCAGCGGCGACCAGGGCGATACGCAGTATTTT. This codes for CASSGDQGDTQYF.

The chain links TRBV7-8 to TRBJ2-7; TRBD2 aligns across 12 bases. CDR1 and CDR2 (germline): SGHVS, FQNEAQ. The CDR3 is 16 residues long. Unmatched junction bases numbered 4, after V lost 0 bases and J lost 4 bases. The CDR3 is CASSLASLAGGYEQYF. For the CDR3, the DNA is TGTGCCAGCAGCTTAGCGAGCCTAGCGGGAGGGTACGAGCAGTACTTC.

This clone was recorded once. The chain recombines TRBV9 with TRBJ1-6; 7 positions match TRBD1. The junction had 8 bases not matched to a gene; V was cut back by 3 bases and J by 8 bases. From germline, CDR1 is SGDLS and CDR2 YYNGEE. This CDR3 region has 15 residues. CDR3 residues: CASSADLRGDSPLHF. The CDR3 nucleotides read TGTGCCAGCAGCGCAGACCTCAGGGGGGATTCACCCCTCCACTTT.

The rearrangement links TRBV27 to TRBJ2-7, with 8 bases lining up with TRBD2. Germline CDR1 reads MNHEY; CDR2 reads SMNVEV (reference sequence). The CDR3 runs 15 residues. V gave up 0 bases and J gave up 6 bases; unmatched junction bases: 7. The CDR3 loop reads CASSLSPGLASEQYF. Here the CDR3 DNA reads TGTGCCAGCAGTTTATCCCCCGGACTAGCTAGCGAGCAGTACTTC.

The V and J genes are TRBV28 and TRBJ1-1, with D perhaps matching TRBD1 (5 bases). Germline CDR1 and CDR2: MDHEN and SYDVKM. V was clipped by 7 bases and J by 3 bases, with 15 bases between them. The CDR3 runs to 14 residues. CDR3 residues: CASTLSRVYTEAFF. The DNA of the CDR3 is TGTGCCAGCACCTTGAGCAGGGTGTACACTGAAGCTTTCTTT.

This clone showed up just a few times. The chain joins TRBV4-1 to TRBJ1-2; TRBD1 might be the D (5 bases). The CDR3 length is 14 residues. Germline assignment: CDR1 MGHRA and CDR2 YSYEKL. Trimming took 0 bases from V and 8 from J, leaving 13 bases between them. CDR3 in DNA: TGCGCCAGCAGCCAAGAGTGGGGACTTGCGGGCTACACCTTC. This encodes CASSQEWGLAGYTF.

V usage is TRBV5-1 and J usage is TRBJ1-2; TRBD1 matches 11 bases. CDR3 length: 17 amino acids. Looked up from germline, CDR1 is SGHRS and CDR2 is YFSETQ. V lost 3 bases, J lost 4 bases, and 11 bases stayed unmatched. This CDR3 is CASSSGTGGFKSYGYTF. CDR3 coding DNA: TGCGCCAGCAGCTCCGGGACAGGGGGGTTTAAGAGCTATGGCTACACCTTC.

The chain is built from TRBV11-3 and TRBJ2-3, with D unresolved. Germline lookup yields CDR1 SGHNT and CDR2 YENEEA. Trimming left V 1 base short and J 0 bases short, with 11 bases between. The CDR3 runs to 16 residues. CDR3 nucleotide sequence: TGTGCCAGCAGCTTAGGCGGCTGGATCAGCACAGATACGCAGTATTTT. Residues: CASSLGGWISTDTQYF.

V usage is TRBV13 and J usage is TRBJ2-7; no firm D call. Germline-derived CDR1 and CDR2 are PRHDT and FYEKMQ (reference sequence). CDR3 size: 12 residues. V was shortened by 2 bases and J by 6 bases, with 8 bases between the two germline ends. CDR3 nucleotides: TGTGCCAGCAGCTTAAAATCGGTCGAGCAGTACTTC. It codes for CASSLKSVEQYF.

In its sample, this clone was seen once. DNA of the CDR3: TGCGCCAGCAGCCAAGATTGGGCAACTAGCGGGATCTACAATGAGCAGTTCTTC. It encodes CASSQDWATSGIYNEQFF. V and J are TRBV4-3 and TRBJ2-1; 10 nucleotides match TRBD2. The CDR3 has 18 amino acids. The trim removed 0 bases at V and 3 bases at J, leaving 8 bases unmatched. Germline assignment: CDR1 LGHNA and CDR2 YSLEER.

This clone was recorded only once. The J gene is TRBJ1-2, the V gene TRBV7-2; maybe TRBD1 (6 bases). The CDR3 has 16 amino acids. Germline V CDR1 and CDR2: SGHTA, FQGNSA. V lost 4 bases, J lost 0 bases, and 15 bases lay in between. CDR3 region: CASSSSTGTTNYGYTF. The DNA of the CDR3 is TGTGCCAGCAGCTCATCCACCGGGACAACTAACTATGGCTACACCTTC.

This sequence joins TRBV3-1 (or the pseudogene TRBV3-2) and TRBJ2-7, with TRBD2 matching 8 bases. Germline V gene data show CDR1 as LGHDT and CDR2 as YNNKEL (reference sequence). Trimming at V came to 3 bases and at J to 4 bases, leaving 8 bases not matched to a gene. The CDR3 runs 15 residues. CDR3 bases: TGTGCCAGCAGCCATGGAGATAGCGGGACTTACGAGCAGTACTTC. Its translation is CASSHGDSGTYEQYF.

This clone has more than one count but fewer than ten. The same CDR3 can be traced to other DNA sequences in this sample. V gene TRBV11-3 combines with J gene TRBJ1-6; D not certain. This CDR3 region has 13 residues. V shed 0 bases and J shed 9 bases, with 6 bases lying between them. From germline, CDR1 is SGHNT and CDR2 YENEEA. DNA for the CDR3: TGTGCCAGCAGCTTAGATTCTCTTTCACCCCTCCACTTT. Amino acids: CASSLDSLSPLHF.

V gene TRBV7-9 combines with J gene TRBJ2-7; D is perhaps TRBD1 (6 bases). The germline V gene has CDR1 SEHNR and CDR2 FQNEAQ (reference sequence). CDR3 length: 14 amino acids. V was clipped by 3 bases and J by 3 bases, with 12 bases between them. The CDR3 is CASSFTIQGYEQYF. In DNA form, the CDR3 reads TGTGCCAGCAGCTTCACCATACAGGGCTACGAGCAGTACTTC.

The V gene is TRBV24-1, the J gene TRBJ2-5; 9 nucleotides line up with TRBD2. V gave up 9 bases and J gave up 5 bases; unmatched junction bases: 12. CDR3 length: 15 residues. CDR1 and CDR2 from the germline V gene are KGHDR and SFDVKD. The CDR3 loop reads CATQNSGSGRETQYF. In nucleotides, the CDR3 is TGTGCCACCCAAAATAGCGGGAGTGGGCGGGAGACCCAGTACTTC.

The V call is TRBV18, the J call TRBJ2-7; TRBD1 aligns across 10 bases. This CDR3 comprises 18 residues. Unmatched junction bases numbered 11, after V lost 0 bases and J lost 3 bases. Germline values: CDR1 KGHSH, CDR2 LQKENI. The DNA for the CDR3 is TGTGCCAGCTCACCACCTAGGACAGGGGGATACCAGGACTACGAGCAGTACTTC. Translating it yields CASSPPRTGGYQDYEQYF.

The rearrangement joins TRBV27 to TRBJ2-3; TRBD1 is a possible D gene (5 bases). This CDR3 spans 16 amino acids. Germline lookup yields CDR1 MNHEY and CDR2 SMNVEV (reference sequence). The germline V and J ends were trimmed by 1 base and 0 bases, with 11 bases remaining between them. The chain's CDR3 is CASSLWGASSTDTQYF. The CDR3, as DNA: TGTGCCAGCAGTTTATGGGGCGCCTCTAGCACAGATACGCAGTATTTT.

The CDR3 sequence is CASSYQSSNQPQHF. CDR3 sequence (DNA): TGTGCCAGCAGTTATCAGTCTAGCAATCAGCCCCAGCATTTT. The rearrangement links TRBV6-5 to TRBJ1-5; no clear D. CDR3 length: 14 residues. Germline V CDR1 and CDR2: MNHEY, SVGAGI. Trimming stripped 3 bases from V and 0 bases from J, with 6 bases between.

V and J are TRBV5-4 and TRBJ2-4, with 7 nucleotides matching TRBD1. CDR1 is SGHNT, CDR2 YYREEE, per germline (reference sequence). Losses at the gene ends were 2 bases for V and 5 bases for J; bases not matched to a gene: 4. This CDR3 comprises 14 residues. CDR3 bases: TGTGCCAGCAGCTTACAGGGGTTCCAAAACATTCAGTACTTC. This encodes CASSLQGFQNIQYF.

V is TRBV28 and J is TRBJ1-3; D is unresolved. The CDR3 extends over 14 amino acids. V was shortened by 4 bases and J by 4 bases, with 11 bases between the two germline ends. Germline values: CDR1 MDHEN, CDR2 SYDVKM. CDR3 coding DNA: TGTGCCAGCAGTTCTCCGGAGTCGGGAAACACCATATATTTT. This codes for CASSSPESGNTIYF. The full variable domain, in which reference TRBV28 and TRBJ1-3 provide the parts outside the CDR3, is DVKVTQSSRYLVKRTGEKVFLECVQDMDHENMFWYRQDPGLGLRLIYFSYDVKMKEKGDIPEGYSVSREKKERFSLILESASTNQTSMYLCASSSPESGNTIYFGEGSWLTVV.

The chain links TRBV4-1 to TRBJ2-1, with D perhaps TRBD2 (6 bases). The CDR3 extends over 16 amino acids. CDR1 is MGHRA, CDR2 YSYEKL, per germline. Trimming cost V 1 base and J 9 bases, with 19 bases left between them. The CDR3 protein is CASSQGRDRRDGEQFF. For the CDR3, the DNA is TGCGCCAGCAGCCAAGGGCGGGACCGAAGAGATGGTGAGCAGTTCTTC.

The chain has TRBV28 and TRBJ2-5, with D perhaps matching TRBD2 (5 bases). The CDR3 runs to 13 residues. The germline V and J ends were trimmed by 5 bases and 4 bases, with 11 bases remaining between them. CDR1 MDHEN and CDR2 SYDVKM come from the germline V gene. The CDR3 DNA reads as TGTGCCAGCAGTCGTAGCGCCCCAGAGACCCAGTACTTC. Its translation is CASSRSAPETQYF.

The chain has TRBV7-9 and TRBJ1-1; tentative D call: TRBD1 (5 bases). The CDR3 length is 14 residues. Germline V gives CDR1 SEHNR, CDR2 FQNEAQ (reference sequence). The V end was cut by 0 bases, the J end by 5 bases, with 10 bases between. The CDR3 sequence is CASSLARDGTEAFF. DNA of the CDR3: TGTGCCAGCAGCTTAGCCAGGGATGGGACTGAAGCTTTCTTT.

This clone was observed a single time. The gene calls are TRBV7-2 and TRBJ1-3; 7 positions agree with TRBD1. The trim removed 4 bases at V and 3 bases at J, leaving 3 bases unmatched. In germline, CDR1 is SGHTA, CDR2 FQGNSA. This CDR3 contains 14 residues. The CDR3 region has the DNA TGTGCCAGCAGCTCCGGGACAGTTGGAAACACCATATATTTT. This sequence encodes CASSSGTVGNTIYF.

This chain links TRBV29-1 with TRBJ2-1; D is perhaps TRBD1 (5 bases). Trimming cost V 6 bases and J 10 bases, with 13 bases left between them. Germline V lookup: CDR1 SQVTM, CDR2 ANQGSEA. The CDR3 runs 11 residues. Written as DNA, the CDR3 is TGCAGCGTCGAAACAGGTTACGAGCAGTTCTTC. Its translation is CSVETGYEQFF.

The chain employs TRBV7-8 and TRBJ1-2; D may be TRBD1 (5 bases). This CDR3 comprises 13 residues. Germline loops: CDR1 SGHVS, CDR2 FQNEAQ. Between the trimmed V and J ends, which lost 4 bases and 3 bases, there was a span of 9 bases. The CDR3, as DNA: TGTGCCAGCAGCTCCAAGACAGACTATGGCTACACCTTC. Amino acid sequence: CASSSKTDYGYTF. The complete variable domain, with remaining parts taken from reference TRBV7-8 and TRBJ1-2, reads GAGVSQSPRYKVAKRGQDVALRCDPISGHVSLFWYQQALGQGPEFLTYFQNEAQLDKSGLPSDRFFAERPEGSVSTLKIQRTQQEDSAVYLCASSSKTDYGYTFGSGTRLTVV.